This is a list of T cell receptor beta chains from one sample in a study of blood T cell repertoires in COVID-19. Some clones are missing from TCRdb's copy, which holds only in-frame ones; the method was immunoSEQ multiplex PCR. The sample consists of some 150,000 clones, roughly 91% of them appearing once. Sequencing was carried out using peripheral blood. Receptors were obtained from a man in his 60s with active or convalescent COVID-19. The CDR3 runs from the conserved cysteine through the conserved F or W.

CDR3 protein | V gene
CASSQQGAYGYTF | TRBV12-3/TRBV12-4
CASSYEGGTEAFF | TRBV6-2/TRBV6-3
CSVEDGTGGANEKLFF | TRBV29-1
CASILAGGPGQFF | TRBV30
CASSSETSARGETQYF | TRBV7-2
CASSIDSGTTLYNEQFF | TRBV19
CASSRGPGGDTQYF | TRBV7-8
CASSLTAGDQETQYF | TRBV27
CASSQDLGSRTDTQYF | TRBV4-1
CASSIITLAGGPEEQYF | TRBV28
CASHSQGNTEAFF | TRBV2
CASSGGGRGQPQHF | TRBV27
CASSDYITGGTNTQYF | TRBV6-1
CASSLVIAGQTQYF | TRBV7-2
CATSPEAGLNQPQHF | TRBV15
CASSLDRGKNIQYF | TRBV7-9
CAINPGTELYEQYF | TRBV10-3
CASSFTGSRQPQHF | TRBV2
CASSEYGTGVGSGNTIYF | TRBV2
CASSQELADSYEQYF | TRBV5-4
CSALIDRNYTF | TRBV20-1
CASRRAGGLQETQYF | TRBV5-8
CASSIRAGNTEAFF | TRBV2
CASSPSLGGGLDTQYF | TRBV28
CASSEWTGGLQPQHF | TRBV2
CASSSGTGRGNEQYF | TRBV5-5
CASSSSRGRLGDGGETQYF | TRBV10-1
CASSFGYEQYF | TRBV5-4
CASSKGGGQPQHF | TRBV6-5
CASSTLGGYEQYF | TRBV11-2
CASSKDPSGIQETQYF | TRBV21-1
CAYGGTEAFF | TRBV30
CASSLFGENTEAFF | TRBV7-3
CASSFSGINSPLHF | TRBV11-2
CASTGPGTDTQYF | TRBV6-5
CASSPFAGELFF | TRBV3-1/TRBV3-2
CASSTSGYTDTQYF | TRBV7-3
CASRKTGENQPQHF | TRBV25-1
CASSHPPGTGTSADNEQFF | TRBV4-2
CASSSPLAGPYEQYF | TRBV6-2/TRBV6-3
CASSYSSGSYEQYF | TRBV6-2/TRBV6-3
CASSQEVRTGAGANVLTF | TRBV4-3
CASSRDRGGFF | TRBV2
CASGQVLDQPQHF | TRBV6-5
CASSFVQGRQTQYF | TRBV28
CASSPFGSSYNEQFF | TRBV18
CAGLRLGQETQYF | TRBV2
CASSSWDTHEQFF | TRBV7-2
CASSEAGGGDGYTF | TRBV6-1
CASRITQNTEAFF | TRBV6-5
CASRLLTGDTNSPLHF | TRBV5-1
CASSLGTDEQFF | TRBV7-9
CSARLQGFQGAGGAANEKLFF | TRBV29-1